Shown below are 32 T cell receptor beta chains from a single sample sequenced in a study of graft-versus-host responses after intestinal transplantation. The antigens these receptors bind are not known. Some clones are missing from TCRdb's copy, which holds only in-frame ones; the method was immunoSEQ multiplex PCR. The data contain about 120,000 clones, about 93% of them singletons. This specimen consisted of unstimulated CD4+ T cells sorted from spleen or lymph node cells, obtained before intestinal transplant. These receptors were collected from a human donor who received an intestinal transplant.

The rearrangement joins TRBV7-9 to TRBJ1-1; 7 nucleotides align to TRBD1. CDR1 is SEHNR, CDR2 FQNEAQ, per germline (reference sequence). The junction had 5 bases not matched to a gene; V was cut back by 3 bases and J by 4 bases. This CDR3 spans 14 amino acids. The CDR3 nucleotides are TGTGCCAGCAGCTTCGGAGGGGGCCTCACTGAAGCTTTCTTT. This sequence encodes CASSFGGGLTEAFF.

This chain joins TRBV28 and TRBJ2-7; no reliable D call. The CDR3 length is 12 residues. Germline V CDR1 and CDR2: MDHEN, SYDVKM. Trimming stripped 10 bases from V and 4 bases from J, with 14 bases between. In DNA form, the CDR3 reads TGTGCCACTTGCGGCCGCCTATACGAGCAGTACTTC. Translation: CATCGRLYEQYF.

V and J are TRBV5-1 and TRBJ2-5, with D possibly being TRBD1 (6 bases). The J call may be mistaken, given a closer DNA end match to TRBJ2-7. Per germline, CDR1 SGHRS and CDR2 YFSETQ. The CDR3 runs 15 residues. CDR3 in amino acids: CASRTGTSDSYEQYF. The CDR3 DNA reads as TGCGCCAGCAGAACCGGGACATCGGATTCCTACGAGCAGTACTTC.

The V call is TRBV27, the J call TRBJ1-2, with TRBD1 identical over 10 bases. J lost 4 bases, V lost 6 bases, and 23 bases had no gene match. Germline V gene data show CDR1 as MNHEY and CDR2 as SMNVEV (reference sequence). This CDR3 spans 20 amino acids. CDR3 DNA sequence: TGTGCCAGCAGAAGTGGGACAGGGGAGTCCTTCTTCTCAGCTTTCTATGGCTACACCTTC. It is translated as CASRSGTGESFFSAFYGYTF.

The chain employs TRBV10-3 and TRBJ1-4, with 8 positions matching TRBD1. CDR3 length: 14 residues. J was trimmed by 8 bases and V by 4 bases; bases with no gene match: 6. The germline V gene has CDR1 ENHRY and CDR2 SYGVKD. CDR3 in DNA: TGTGCCATCAGTGTGACAGGGGAGGGCGAAAAACTGTTTTTT. This gives the protein CAISVTGEGEKLFF.

The chain is built from TRBV30 and TRBJ2-3; TRBD2 matches at 10 bases. From germline, CDR1 is GTSNPN and CDR2 SVGIG (reference sequence). The CDR3 sequence is 13 residues long. Trimming at V came to 4 bases and at J to 5 bases, leaving 3 bases not matched to a gene. The CDR3 DNA reads as TGTGCCTGGAATCTAGCGGGAGTAGATACGCAGTATTTT. Translating it yields CAWNLAGVDTQYF.

The V gene is TRBV6-5, the J gene TRBJ1-2; 7 nucleotides align to TRBD1. This CDR3 region has 13 residues. Germline V CDR1 and CDR2: MNHEY, SVGAGI. J gave up 8 bases and V 6 bases, and 9 bases lay outside the gene matches. CDR3 nucleotide sequence: TGTGCCAGCAGGGAGGACAGGCTGGGCGGCTACACCTTC. The encoded protein is CASREDRLGGYTF.

This chain connects TRBV14 to TRBJ2-1, with D possibly being TRBD1 (5 bases). The CDR3 has 15 residues. Germline-derived CDR1 and CDR2 are SGHDN and FVKESK. Trimming took 1 base from V and 7 from J, leaving 14 bases between them. Written as DNA, the CDR3 is TGTGCCAGCAGCCAAGTAAAGGGGCGCTCAAATGAGCAGTTCTTC. It specifies CASSQVKGRSNEQFF. The full variable domain, its missing parts supplied by reference TRBV14 and TRBJ2-1, is EAGVTQFPSHSVIEKGQTVTLRCDPISGHDNLYWYRRVMGKEIKFLLHFVKESKQDESGMPNNRFLAERTGGTYSTLKVQPAELEDSGVYFCASSQVKGRSNEQFFGPGTRLTVL.

This chain joins TRBV30 and TRBJ1-4, with D possibly being TRBD1 (5 bases). V was cut by 2 bases and J by 7 bases, with 14 bases left in between. The germline V gene encodes CDR1 GTSNPN and CDR2 SVGIG (reference sequence). The CDR3 loop spans 14 amino acids. In DNA form, the CDR3 reads TGTGCCTGGAGTACGGGCCAGGGTGTTGAAAAACTGTTTTTT. It codes for CAWSTGQGVEKLFF.

The V call is TRBV6-5, the J call TRBJ1-2; D is undetermined. Trimming left V 0 bases short and J 4 bases short, with 15 bases between. The CDR3 is made up of 16 amino acids. Germline-derived CDR1 and CDR2 are MNHEY and SVGAGI. This CDR3 is CASSYSSAGSIYGYTF. CDR3 nucleotides: TGTGCCAGCAGTTACTCTTCGGCGGGGAGCATCTATGGCTACACCTTC.

Only a few counts were recorded for this clone. The chain combines TRBV10-3 with TRBJ2-7; D is tentatively TRBD1 or TRBD2 (5 bases each). The V and J ends lost 0 bases and 1 base respectively, with 7 bases between them. Germline loops: CDR1 ENHRY, CDR2 SYGVKD. The length of the CDR3 is 14 residues. The CDR3 nucleotides read TGTGCCATCAGTGAGTCGAGGGGATCCTACGAGCAGTACTTC. Its translation: CAISESRGSYEQYF.

The genes are TRBV27 and TRBJ2-7; D remains ambiguous. Germline V gives CDR1 MNHEY, CDR2 SMNVEV (reference sequence). The CDR3 contains 13 residues. The germline V and J ends were trimmed by 6 bases and 4 bases, with 13 bases remaining between them. For the CDR3, the DNA is TGTGCCAGCAGCTCGTCCCTCTCATACGAGCAGTACTTC. Translation: CASSSSLSYEQYF.

The rearrangement joins TRBV7-9 to TRBJ1-1; D unresolved. Trimming shortened V by 3 bases and J by 6 bases, and 14 bases separated the two germline ends. CDR3 size: 14 residues. Germline-derived CDR1 and CDR2 are SEHNR and FQNEAQ (reference sequence). In nucleotides, the CDR3 is TGTGCCAGCAGCTTTATGGGTAGAGACGCTGAAGCTTTCTTT. It is translated as CASSFMGRDAEAFF. Full variable domain (remainder filled in from reference TRBV7-9 and TRBJ1-1): DTGVSQNPRHKITKRGQNVTFRCDPISEHNRLYWYRQTLGQGPEFLTYFQNEAQLEKSRLLSDRFSAERPKGSFSTLEIQRTEQGDSAMYLCASSFMGRDAEAFFGQGTRLTVV.

The CDR3 reads CSARRDRSHEQYF. CDR3 in DNA: TGCAGCGCGCGCCGGGACAGGTCCCACGAGCAGTACTTC. V and J are TRBV29-1 and TRBJ2-7, with 8 bases matching TRBD1. V shed 7 bases and J 5 bases; nucleotides not matched to a gene: 10. The CDR3 loop spans 13 amino acids. Per the germline V gene, CDR1 is SQVTM and CDR2 is ANQGSEA.

This chain uses TRBV15 with TRBJ2-2; D might be TRBD2 (5 bases). The V gene's germline CDR1 is LNHNV and CDR2 YYDKDF (reference sequence). The CDR3 loop spans 16 amino acids. Deletions cut 1 base from V and 0 bases from J, with 9 bases between. CDR3 DNA sequence: TGTGCCACCAGCAGAGTATACGGGGCGAACACCGGGGAGCTGTTTTTT. It encodes CATSRVYGANTGELFF. Full variable domain (remainder filled in from reference TRBV15 and TRBJ2-2): DAMVIQNPRYQVTQFGKPVTLSCSQTLNHNVMYWYQQKSSQAPKLLFHYYDKDFNNEADTPDNFQSRRPNTSFCFLDIRSPGLGDTAMYLCATSRVYGANTGELFFGEGSRLTVL.

V usage is TRBV19 and J usage is TRBJ1-3; TRBD1 aligns across 7 bases. Trimming at V came to 6 bases and at J to 0 bases, leaving 5 bases not matched to a gene. CDR3 length: 15 amino acids. CDR1 and CDR2 (germline): LNHDA, SQIVND (reference sequence). The chain's CDR3 is CASSPDRDSGNTIYF. CDR3 DNA sequence: TGTGCCAGTAGCCCTGACAGGGACTCTGGAAACACCATATATTTT.

This chain connects TRBV10-3 to TRBJ2-5; D may match TRBD1 or TRBD2 (5 bases each). The V and J ends lost 10 bases and 4 bases respectively, with 16 bases between them. CDR1 is ENHRY and CDR2 is SYGVKD in the germline V gene. CDR3 length: 13 amino acids. CDR3 residues: CATGGRDGETQYF. CDR3 nucleotide sequence: TGTGCCACGGGCGGCCGGGACGGAGAGACCCAGTACTTC.

V and J are TRBV18 and TRBJ2-2; no clear D. The CDR3 loop spans 16 amino acids. Per germline, CDR1 KGHSH and CDR2 LQKENI. V was trimmed by 1 base and J by 1 base, leaving 10 bases between them. CDR3 residues: CASSPLLPGNTGELFF. Written as DNA, the CDR3 is TGTGCCAGCTCACCACTTCTTCCAGGGAACACCGGGGAGCTGTTTTTT.

The chain employs TRBV18 and TRBJ2-1, with TRBD1 identical over 7 bases. The CDR3 sequence is 17 residues long. The germline V gene encodes CDR1 KGHSH and CDR2 LQKENI. Unmatched junction bases numbered 8, after V lost 0 bases and J lost 3 bases. DNA for the CDR3: TGTGCCAGCTCACCACCGACAGGGTCCACTTTCTACAATGAGCAGTTCTTC. Translated, it gives CASSPPTGSTFYNEQFF.

J is TRBJ2-2 and V is TRBV9; 8 bases map to TRBD2. Losses at the gene ends were 3 bases for V and 13 bases for J; bases not matched to a gene: 8. Germline V gene data show CDR1 as SGDLS and CDR2 as YYNGEE. The CDR3 runs to 13 residues. The CDR3 loop is CASSASLAGGLFF. The DNA for the CDR3 is TGTGCCAGCAGCGCTAGCCTAGCGGGCGGGCTGTTTTTT.

The CDR3, as DNA: TGTGCCAGCAGCCCCGCAGGGGCCAACGAGCAGTACTTC. It encodes CASSPAGANEQYF. The V gene is TRBV11-2, the J gene TRBJ2-7; D is possibly TRBD1 (6 bases). CDR3 length: 13 residues. Germline values: CDR1 SGHAT, CDR2 FQNNGV. Trimming cost V 5 bases and J 5 bases, with 13 bases left between them.

This sequence joins TRBV5-1 and TRBJ2-2; 8 nucleotides align to TRBD2. V gave up 0 bases and J gave up 7 bases; unmatched junction bases: 5. Per germline, CDR1 SGHRS and CDR2 YFSETQ. This CDR3 comprises 15 residues. DNA for the CDR3: TGCGCCAGCAGCTTGGCCACTAGCGGCGGCGGGGAGCTGTTTTTT. Amino acid sequence: CASSLATSGGGELFF.

Here the CDR3 DNA reads TGTGCCAGCCGACTGGGACCTCCGGGGGAGCAGTTCTTC. It is translated as CASRLGPPGEQFF. V is TRBV27 and J is TRBJ2-1; either TRBD1 or TRBD2 may fit D (5 bases each). Trimming pared 8 bases from V and 10 bases from J, leaving 18 bases between. Germline CDR1 is MNHEY and CDR2 is SMNVEV (reference sequence). This CDR3 comprises 13 residues.

This rearrangement joins TRBV5-4 to TRBJ1-3; D ambiguous. From germline, CDR1 is SGHNT and CDR2 YYREEE (reference sequence). The CDR3 length is 14 residues. The V end lost 2 bases, the J end lost 6 bases, and 12 bases lay between the germline ends. In nucleotides, the CDR3 is TGTGCCAGCAGCTTTGGCATATATTCAAACACCATATATTTT. This sequence encodes CASSFGIYSNTIYF.

V and J are TRBV5-1 and TRBJ2-2; 9 nucleotides line up with TRBD1. The germline V gene encodes CDR1 SGHRS and CDR2 YFSETQ. J lost 6 bases, V lost 4 bases, and 7 bases had no gene match. The CDR3 runs to 15 residues. The DNA for the CDR3 is TGCGCCAGCAGCATCGGACAGGGGACCGCCGGGGAGCTGTTTTTT. Protein sequence: CASSIGQGTAGELFF.

V usage is TRBV7-9 and J usage is TRBJ2-5; D possibly matches TRBD1 or TRBD2 (5 bases each). The CDR3 covers 13 residues. Germline V gene sequence: CDR1 SEHNR, CDR2 FQNEAQ (reference sequence). Trimming removed 5 bases from V and 2 bases from J, with 9 bases in between. CDR3 amino acids: CASSRDLQETQYF. CDR3 in DNA: TGTGCCAGCAGCAGGGACCTTCAAGAGACCCAGTACTTC.

V is TRBV19 and J is TRBJ2-1, with 9 bases identical to TRBD2. The ends lost 5 bases at V and 10 bases at J; junction bases unmatched: 12. This CDR3 is 15 amino acids long. Germline V gene sequence: CDR1 LNHDA, CDR2 SQIVND (reference sequence). The CDR3 reads CASSAGGRASGEQFF. CDR3 bases: TGTGCCAGTAGTGCCGGCGGGAGGGCTTCGGGGGAGCAGTTCTTC.

The V gene is TRBV7-8, the J gene TRBJ2-3; a possible D gene is TRBD2 (6 bases). Germline assignment: CDR1 SGHVS and CDR2 FQNEAQ. V gave up 4 bases and J gave up 2 bases, with 10 bases separating them. The CDR3 spans 14 residues. CDR3 amino acids: CASSWGGNTDTQYF. CDR3 DNA sequence: TGTGCCAGCAGCTGGGGCGGGAACACAGATACGCAGTATTTT.

The V gene is TRBV4-1, the J gene TRBJ1-1, with TRBD1 as a possible D gene (6 bases). Germline-derived CDR1 and CDR2 are MGHRA and YSYEKL. The CDR3 is 15 residues long. Trimming pared 3 bases from V and 3 bases from J, leaving 14 bases between. CDR3 residues: CASSQATGLHTEAFF. CDR3 nucleotides: TGCGCCAGCAGCCAGGCTACAGGGCTCCACACTGAAGCTTTCTTT.

The gene calls are TRBV28 and TRBJ1-5; D ambiguous. The V end lost 8 bases, the J end lost 5 bases, and 7 bases lay between the germline ends. The CDR3 spans 11 residues. Germline assignment: CDR1 MDHEN and CDR2 SYDVKM. CDR3 coding DNA: TGTGCCAGCGGCATTCATCAGCCCCAGCATTTT. This sequence encodes CASGIHQPQHF.

The chain joins TRBV30 to TRBJ1-1; D perhaps matches TRBD1 (6 bases). CDR3 size: 13 residues. Trimming cost V 1 base and J 4 bases, with 10 bases left between them. Germline V lookup: CDR1 GTSNPN, CDR2 SVGIG (reference sequence). The CDR3 nucleotides are TGTGCCTGGAGTGGAACAGGGATCACTGAAGCTTTCTTT. Translation gives CAWSGTGITEAFF.

V is TRBV19 and J is TRBJ1-2; D remains ambiguous. The ends were cut back, 3 bases at V and 3 bases at J, with 11 bases in the middle. CDR1 and CDR2 (germline): LNHDA, SQIVND (reference sequence). CDR3 length: 14 amino acids. This CDR3 reads CASSIVQAYYGYTF. The CDR3 bases are TGTGCCAGTAGTATTGTGCAGGCCTACTATGGCTACACCTTC.